This T cell receptor beta chain comes out of a study of human T cells and chemical hapten exposure. About the research overall: There were weekly diphenylcyclopropenone doses to the scalp for patients throughout the roughly 24-week study.

Time point in this sample: pre-sensitization, week 0. The treatment here: therapeutic diphenylcyclopropenone sensitization with weekly scalp DPC. Each donor was an alopecia patient between 18 and 70 years of age who qualified for DPC. This CDR3 region has 15 residues. Germline CDR1 MNHEY, CDR2 SVGAGI. V lost 5 bases, J lost 1 base, and 12 bases lay in between. This clonotype has only a few counts. Its antigen remains unknown. As handled by the study authors: From approximately 21,000 to 630,000 TCRs were found per sample, with a median of 95,638. TCRdb reanalysed the RACE reads using MiXCR and keeps one entry per CDR3 protein. The V and J calls were not made by the authors but by TCRdb's processing. The sample yields over 85,000 distinct CDR3 sequences, 10% to 12% seen once. Broader study findings: Counts of TCRs above 1 in 1000 frequency stayed unchanged with DPC sensitization.

The sequencing here drew on whole blood, taken in connection with sensitization to the hapten diphenylcyclopropenone (DPC). The sequence came from an older woman with alopecia areata. Some clones in this sample may be carry-over from other donors' samples. This chain links TRBV6-5 with TRBJ2-1; a possible D gene is TRBD2 (6 bases). The CDR3, as DNA: TGTGCCAGCAGTACCGTTAGCGGTTCCTACAATGAGCAGTTCTTC. It is translated as CASSTVSGSYNEQFF.